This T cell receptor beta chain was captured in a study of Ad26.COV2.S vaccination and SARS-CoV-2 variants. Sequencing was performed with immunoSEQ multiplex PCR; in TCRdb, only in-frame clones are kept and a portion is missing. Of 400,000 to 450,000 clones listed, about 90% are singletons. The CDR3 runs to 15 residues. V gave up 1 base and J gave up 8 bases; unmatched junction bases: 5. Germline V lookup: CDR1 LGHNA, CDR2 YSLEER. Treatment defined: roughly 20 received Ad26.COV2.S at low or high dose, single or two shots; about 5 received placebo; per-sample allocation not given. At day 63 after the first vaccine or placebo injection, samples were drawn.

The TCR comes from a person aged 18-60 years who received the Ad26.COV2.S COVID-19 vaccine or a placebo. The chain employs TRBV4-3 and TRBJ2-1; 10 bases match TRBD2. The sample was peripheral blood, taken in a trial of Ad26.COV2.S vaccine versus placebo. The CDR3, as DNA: TGCGCCAGCAGCCAAGCGAGCGGGGGGGATCATGAGCAGTTCTTC. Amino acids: CASSQASGGDHEQFF.